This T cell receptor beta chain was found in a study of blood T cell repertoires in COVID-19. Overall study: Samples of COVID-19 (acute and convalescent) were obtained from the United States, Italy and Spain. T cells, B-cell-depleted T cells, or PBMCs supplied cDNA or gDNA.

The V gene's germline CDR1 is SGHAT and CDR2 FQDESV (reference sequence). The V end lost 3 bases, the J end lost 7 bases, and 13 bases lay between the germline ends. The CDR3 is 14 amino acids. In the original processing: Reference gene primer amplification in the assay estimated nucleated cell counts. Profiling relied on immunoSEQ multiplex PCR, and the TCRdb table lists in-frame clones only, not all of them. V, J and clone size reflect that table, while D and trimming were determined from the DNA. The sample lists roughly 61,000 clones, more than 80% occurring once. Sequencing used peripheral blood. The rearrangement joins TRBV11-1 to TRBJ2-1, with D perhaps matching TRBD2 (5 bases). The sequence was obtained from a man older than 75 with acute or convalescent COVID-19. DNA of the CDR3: TGTGCCAGCAGCTTGCCTAGCTCCGTAAATGAGCAGTTCTTC. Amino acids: CASSLPSSVNEQFF.